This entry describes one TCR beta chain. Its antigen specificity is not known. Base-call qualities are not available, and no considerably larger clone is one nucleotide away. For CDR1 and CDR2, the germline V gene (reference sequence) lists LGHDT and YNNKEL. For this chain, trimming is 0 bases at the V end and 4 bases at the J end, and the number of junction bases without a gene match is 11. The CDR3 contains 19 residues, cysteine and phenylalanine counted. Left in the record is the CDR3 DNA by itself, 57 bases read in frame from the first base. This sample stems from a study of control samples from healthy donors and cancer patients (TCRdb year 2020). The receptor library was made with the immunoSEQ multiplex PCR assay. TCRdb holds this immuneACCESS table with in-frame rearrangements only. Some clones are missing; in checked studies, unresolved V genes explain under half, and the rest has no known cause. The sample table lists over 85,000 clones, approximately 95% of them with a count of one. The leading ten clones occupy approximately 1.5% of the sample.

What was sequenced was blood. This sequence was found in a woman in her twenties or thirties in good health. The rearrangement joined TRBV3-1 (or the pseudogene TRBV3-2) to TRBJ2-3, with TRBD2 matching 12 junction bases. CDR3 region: CASSQDPGLAGGRADTQYF. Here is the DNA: TGTGCCAGCAGCCAAGATCCCGGGCTAGCGGGGGGGCGGGCAGATACGCAGTATTTT.